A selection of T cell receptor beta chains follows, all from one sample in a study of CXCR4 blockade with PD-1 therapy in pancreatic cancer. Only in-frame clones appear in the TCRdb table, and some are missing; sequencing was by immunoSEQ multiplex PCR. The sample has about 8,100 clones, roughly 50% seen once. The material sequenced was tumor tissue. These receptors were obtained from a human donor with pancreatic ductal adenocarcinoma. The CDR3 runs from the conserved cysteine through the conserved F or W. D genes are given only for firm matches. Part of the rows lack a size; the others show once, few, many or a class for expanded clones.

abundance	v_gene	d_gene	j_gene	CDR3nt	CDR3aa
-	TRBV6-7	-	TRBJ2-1	TGTGCCAGCAGTTACGGAGGCAGAGACAATGAGCAGTTCTTC	CASSYGGRDNEQFF
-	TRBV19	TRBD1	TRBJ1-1	TGTGCCAGTAGTGCCAACAGGGGAATCGGAACTGAAGCTTTCTTT	CASSANRGIGTEAFF
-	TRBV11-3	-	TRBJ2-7	TGTGCCAGCAGCGCAAAGGTCGGGAGTACCTACGAGCAGTACTTC	CASSAKVGSTYEQYF
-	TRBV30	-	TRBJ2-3	TGTGCCTGGAGTGTACAAGGCACAGATACGCAGTATTTT	CAWSVQGTDTQYF
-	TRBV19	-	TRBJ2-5	TGTGCCAGTAGTAGACCCAACCGGGAGACCCAGTACTTC	CASSRPNRETQYF
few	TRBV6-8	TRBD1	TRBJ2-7	TGTGCCAGCAGTGACCCGGGACAGGGAATTAGCGAGCAGTACTTC	CASSDPGQGISEQYF
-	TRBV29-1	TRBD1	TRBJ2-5	TGCAGCGGGCGACAGGGCGAGGAGACCCAGTACTTC	CSGRQGEETQYF
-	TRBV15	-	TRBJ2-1	TGTGCCACCAGCAGAGACAGGGCCCAGTACAATGAGCAGTTCTTC	CATSRDRAQYNEQFF
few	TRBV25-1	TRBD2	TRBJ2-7	TGTGCCAGCAGTAAGACTAGCGGGAGGGGCTTCTCCTACGAGCAGTACTTC	CASSKTSGRGFSYEQYF
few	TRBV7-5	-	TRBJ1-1	TGTGCCAGCGCATTTACGAGCGGGAACACTGAAGCTTTCTTT	CASAFTSGNTEAFF
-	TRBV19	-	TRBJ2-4	TGTGCCAGTAGTAATCAGGGGGCCAAAAACATTCAGTACTTC	CASSNQGAKNIQYF
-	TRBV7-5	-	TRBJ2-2	TGTGCCAGCAGCCCGGGCTACGCGAACACCGGGGAGCTGTTTTTT	CASSPGYANTGELFF
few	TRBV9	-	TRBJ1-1	TGTGCCAGCAGCGTCACAGTGAACACTGAAGCTTTCTTT	CASSVTVNTEAFF
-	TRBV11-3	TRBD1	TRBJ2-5	TGTGCCAGCAGCTCCCGGGACAGATCAGAGACCCAGTACTTC	CASSSRDRSETQYF
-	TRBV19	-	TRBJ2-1	TGTGCCAGTAGTATAGAGATACAGGGTTACAATGAGCAGTTCTTC	CASSIEIQGYNEQFF
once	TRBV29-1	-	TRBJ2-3	TGCAGCGTGCGACAGGGAGGAACAGATACGCAGTATTTT	CSVRQGGTDTQYF
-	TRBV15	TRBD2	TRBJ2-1	TGTGCCACCAGCAGAGATCTACCCGGGAGGGCCTACAATGAGCAGTTCTTC	CATSRDLPGRAYNEQFF